This TCR beta chain was sequenced during a study of cytomegalovirus exposure and HLA in healthy donors. Broader study findings: The classifier was said to identify cytomegalovirus status with high specificity and sensitivity. Specificity of three CMV-associated chains for CMV antigens was verified in vitro.

Using immunoSEQ multiplex PCR, the repertoire was profiled, and TCRdb retains in-frame clones only, with some absent. The repertoire holds hundreds of thousands of clones, with about nine tenths as singletons. Germline CDR1 SNHLY, CDR2 FYNNEI. Trimming cost V 6 bases and J 4 bases, with 15 bases left between them. The CDR3 runs 14 residues. About this clone: Its target is not known.

This TCR came from a woman aged 18-30 years in good health and CMV-seronegative. The chain joins TRBV2 to TRBJ1-2; D is perhaps TRBD1 (6 bases). The sequenced sample consisted of PBMCs. The CDR3 bases are TGTGCCAGCAGAGGGGACACACCCCTCTATGGCTACACCTTC. Its translation: CASRGDTPLYGYTF.